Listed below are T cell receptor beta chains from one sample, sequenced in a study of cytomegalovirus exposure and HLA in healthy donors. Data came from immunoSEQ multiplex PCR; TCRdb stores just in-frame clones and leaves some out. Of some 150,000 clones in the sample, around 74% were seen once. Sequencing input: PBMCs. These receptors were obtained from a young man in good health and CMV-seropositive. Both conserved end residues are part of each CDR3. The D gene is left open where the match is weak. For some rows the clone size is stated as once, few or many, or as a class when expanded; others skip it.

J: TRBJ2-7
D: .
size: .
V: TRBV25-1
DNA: TGTGCCAGCAGTGAATATATGGGCGAGCAGTACTTC
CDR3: CASSEYMGEQYF

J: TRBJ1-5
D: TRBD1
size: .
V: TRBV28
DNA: TGTGCCAGCAGTGACAGGGTGGGGGGCAATCAGCCCCAGCATTTT
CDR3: CASSDRVGGNQPQHF

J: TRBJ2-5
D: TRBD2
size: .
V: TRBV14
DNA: TGTGCCAGCAGCCAAGCCGGGGGGGGAGAGACCCAGTACTTC
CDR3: CASSQAGGGETQYF

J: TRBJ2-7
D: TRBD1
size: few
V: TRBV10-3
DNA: TGTGCCATCAGTGACGGGGACAGGTCCTACGAGCAGTACTTC
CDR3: CAISDGDRSYEQYF

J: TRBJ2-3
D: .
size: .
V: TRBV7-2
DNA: TGTGCCAGCAGCCCCACTACAGATACGCAGTATTTT
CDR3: CASSPTTDTQYF

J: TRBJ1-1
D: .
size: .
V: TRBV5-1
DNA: TGCGCCAGCAGCTTGGCCCCACTCTTGAACACTGAAGCTTTCTTT
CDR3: CASSLAPLLNTEAFF

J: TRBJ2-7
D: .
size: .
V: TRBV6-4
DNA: TGTGCCAGCAGCCCAGACAGGAGCTCCTACGAGCAGTACTTC
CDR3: CASSPDRSSYEQYF

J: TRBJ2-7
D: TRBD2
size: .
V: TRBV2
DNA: TGTGCCAGCAGTTCTAGCGGGAGTCCTTCCTACGAGCAGTACTTC
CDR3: CASSSSGSPSYEQYF

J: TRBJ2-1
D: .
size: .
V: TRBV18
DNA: TGTGCCAGCTCCCAGACAGGAGACAATGAGCAGTTCTTC
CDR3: CASSQTGDNEQFF

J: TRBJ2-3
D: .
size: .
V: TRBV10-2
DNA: TGCGCCAGCCGTTTGGGGGGGCTGACAGATACGCAGTATTTT
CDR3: CASRLGGLTDTQYF

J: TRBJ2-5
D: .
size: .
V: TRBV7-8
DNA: TGTGCCAGCAGCTTAGGAGGGAGACGTCAAGAGACCCAGTACTTC
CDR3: CASSLGGRRQETQYF

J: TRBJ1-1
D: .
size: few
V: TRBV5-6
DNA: TGTGCCAGCAGCTTGAGAGACCGGGGAGGGATAGAAGCTTTCTTT
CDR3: CASSLRDRGGIEAFF

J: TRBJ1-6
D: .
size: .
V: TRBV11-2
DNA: TGTGCCAGCAGCCTCACGAATAGAGATTCACCCCTCCACTTT
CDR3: CASSLTNRDSPLHF

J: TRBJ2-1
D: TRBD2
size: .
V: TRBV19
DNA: TGTGCCAGTAGTGGTTTAGCGGGGGGCATCTACAATGAGCAGTTCTTC
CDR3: CASSGLAGGIYNEQFF

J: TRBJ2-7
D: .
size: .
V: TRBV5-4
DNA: TGTGCCAGCAGCCCGGACATGGGTCCCTACGAGCAGTACTTC
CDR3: CASSPDMGPYEQYF

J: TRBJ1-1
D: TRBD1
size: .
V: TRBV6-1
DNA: TGTGCCAGCAGAAGAGACAGGGCCTTCACTGAAGCTTTCTTT
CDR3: CASRRDRAFTEAFF

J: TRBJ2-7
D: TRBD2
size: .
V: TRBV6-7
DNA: TGTGCCAGCAGTTACCCTAGACTAGCGGGAGGTTACGAGCAGTACTTC
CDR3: CASSYPRLAGGYEQYF

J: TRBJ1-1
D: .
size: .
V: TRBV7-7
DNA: TGTGCTAGCAGCTTGAGCCTAAACACTGAAGCTTTCTTT
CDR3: CASSLSLNTEAFF

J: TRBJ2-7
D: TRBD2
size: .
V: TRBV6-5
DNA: TGTGCCAGCAGTCGAACTAGCGGGAGAGGCAACGAGCAGTACTTC
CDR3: CASSRTSGRGNEQYF

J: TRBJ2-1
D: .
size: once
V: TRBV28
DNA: TGTGCCAGCAGTCCAGTCGCGGCGTACAATGAGCAGTTCTTC
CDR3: CASSPVAAYNEQFF

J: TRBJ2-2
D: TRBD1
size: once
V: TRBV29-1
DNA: TGCAGCGTTTCGAGGACAGGGGCGAACACCGGGGAGCTGTTTTTT
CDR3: CSVSRTGANTGELFF

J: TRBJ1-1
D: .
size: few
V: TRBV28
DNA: TGTGCCAGCAGTTTACCAGGGTCCGACACTGAAGCTTTCTTT
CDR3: CASSLPGSDTEAFF

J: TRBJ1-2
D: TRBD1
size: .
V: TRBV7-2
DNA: TGTGCCAGCAGCTTAGAGCCAGGGGGAGTCTATGGCTACACCTTC
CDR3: CASSLEPGGVYGYTF

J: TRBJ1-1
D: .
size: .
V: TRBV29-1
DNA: TGCAGCGTTGTGGCTGGGCTGAACACTGAAGCTTTCTTT
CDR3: CSVVAGLNTEAFF

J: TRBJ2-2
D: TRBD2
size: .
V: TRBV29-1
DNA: TGCAGCGCAATGGTGGGGGGGAGGAACACCGGGGAGCTGTTTTTT
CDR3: CSAMVGGRNTGELFF

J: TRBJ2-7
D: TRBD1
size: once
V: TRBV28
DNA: TGTGCCAGCAGTCCTAGGGGGCTCCCCCTGGGTGAGCAGTACTTC
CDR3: CASSPRGLPLGEQYF

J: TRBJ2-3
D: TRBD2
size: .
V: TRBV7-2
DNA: TGTGCCAGCAGCTCCCATAAACTAGCGGATGATACGCAGTATTTT
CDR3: CASSSHKLADDTQYF

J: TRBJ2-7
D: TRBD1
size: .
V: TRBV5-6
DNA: TGTGCCAGCACCTTACTAACTCGGGACAGGGGCTCCTACGAGCAGTACTTC
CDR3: CASTLLTRDRGSYEQYF